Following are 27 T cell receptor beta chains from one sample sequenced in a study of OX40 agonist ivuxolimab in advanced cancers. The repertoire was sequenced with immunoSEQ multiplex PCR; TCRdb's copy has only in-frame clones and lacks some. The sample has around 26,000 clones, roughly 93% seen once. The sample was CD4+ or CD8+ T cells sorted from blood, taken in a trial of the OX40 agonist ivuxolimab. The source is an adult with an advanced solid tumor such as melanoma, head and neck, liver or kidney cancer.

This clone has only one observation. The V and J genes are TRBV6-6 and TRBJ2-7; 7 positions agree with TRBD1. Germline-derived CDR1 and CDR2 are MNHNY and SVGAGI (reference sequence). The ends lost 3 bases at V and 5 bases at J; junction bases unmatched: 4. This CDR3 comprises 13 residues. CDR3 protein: CASSYIQGNEQYF. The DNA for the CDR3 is TGTGCCAGCAGTTATATACAGGGGAACGAGCAGTACTTC.

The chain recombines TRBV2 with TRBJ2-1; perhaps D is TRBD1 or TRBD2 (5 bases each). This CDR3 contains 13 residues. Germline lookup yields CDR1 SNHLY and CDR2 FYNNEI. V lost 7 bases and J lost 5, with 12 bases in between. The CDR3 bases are TGTGCCAGCATGGGACGGAGAAACAATGAGCAGTTCTTC. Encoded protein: CASMGRRNNEQFF.

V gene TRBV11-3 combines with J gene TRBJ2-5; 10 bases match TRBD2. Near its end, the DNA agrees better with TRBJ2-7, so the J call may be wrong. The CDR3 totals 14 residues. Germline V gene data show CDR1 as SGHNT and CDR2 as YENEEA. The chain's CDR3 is CASSTLAGLYEQYF. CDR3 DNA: TGTGCCAGCAGCACACTAGCGGGGCTCTACGAGCAGTACTTC.

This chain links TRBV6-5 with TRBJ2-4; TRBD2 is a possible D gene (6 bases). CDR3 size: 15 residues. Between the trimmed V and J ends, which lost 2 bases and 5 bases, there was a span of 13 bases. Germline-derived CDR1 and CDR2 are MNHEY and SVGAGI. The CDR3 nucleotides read TGTGCCAGCAGTTACATTGGGGGGAACGAAAACATTCAGTACTTC. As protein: CASSYIGGNENIQYF.

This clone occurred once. This CDR3 is CASSNERTSCRASPGAQYF. DNA for the CDR3: TGTGCCAGCAGCAACGAACGGACTAGCTGCCGGGCCTCCCCCGGGGCCCAGTACTTC. The rearrangement joins TRBV21-1 to TRBJ2-5; TRBD2 is the table's D call, not checked against the DNA. TRBV21-1 is a pseudogene. This CDR3 spans 19 amino acids.

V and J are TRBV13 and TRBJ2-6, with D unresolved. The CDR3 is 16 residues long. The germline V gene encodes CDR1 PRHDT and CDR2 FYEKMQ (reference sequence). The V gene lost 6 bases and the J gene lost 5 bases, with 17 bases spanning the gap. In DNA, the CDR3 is TGTGCCAGCAGATCGCTTTTACAAAGTCGGGCCAACGTCCTGACTTTC. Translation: CASRSLLQSRANVLTF.

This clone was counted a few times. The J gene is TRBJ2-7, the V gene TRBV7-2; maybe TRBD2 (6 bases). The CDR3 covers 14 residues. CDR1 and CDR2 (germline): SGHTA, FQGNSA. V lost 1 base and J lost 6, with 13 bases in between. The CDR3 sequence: CASSLVRGEAEQYF. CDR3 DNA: TGTGCCAGCAGCTTAGTCCGAGGGGAGGCCGAGCAGTACTTC.

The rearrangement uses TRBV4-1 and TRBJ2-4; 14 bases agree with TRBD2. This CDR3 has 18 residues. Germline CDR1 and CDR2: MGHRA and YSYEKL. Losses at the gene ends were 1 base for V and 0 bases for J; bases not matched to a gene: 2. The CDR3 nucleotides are TGCGCCAGCAGCCAAGGACTAGCGGGGGGGAGAGCCAAAAACATTCAGTACTTC. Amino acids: CASSQGLAGGRAKNIQYF.

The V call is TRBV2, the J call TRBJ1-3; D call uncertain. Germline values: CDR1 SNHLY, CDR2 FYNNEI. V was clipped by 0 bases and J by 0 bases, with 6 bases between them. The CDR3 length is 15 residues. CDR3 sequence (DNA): TGTGCCAGCAGTGAAGCTGCGGGCTCTGGAAACACCATATATTTT. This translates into CASSEAAGSGNTIYF.

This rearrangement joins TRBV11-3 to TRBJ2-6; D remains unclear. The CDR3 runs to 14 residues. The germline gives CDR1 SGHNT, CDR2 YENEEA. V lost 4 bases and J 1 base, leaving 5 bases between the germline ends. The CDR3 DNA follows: TGTGCCAGCAGCTACGGGTCTGGGGCCAACGTCCTGACTTTC. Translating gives CASSYGSGANVLTF.

The CDR3 bases are TGTGCCTCCCGTATAGCGGGACAAAGCACCGGGGAGCTGTTTTTT. It encodes CASRIAGQSTGELFF. V usage is TRBV7-9 and J usage is TRBJ2-2, with TRBD2 identical over 8 bases. The J segment lost 4 bases and the V segment lost 11 bases, leaving 12 bases of the junction unmatched. From germline, CDR1 is SEHNR and CDR2 FQNEAQ (reference sequence). This CDR3 is 15 amino acids long. The full variable domain, rest sourced from reference TRBV7-9 and TRBJ2-2, is DTGVSQNPRHKITKRGQNVTFRCDPISEHNRLYWYRQTLGQGPEFLTYFQNEAQLEKSRLLSDRFSAERPKGSFSTLEIQRTEQGDSAMYLCASRIAGQSTGELFFGEGSRLTVL.

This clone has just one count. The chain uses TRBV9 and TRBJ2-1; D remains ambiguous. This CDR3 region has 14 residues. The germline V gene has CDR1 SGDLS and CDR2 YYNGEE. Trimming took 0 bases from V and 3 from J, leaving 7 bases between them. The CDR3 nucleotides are TGTGCCAGCAGCGTAGTCCCGGGCTACAATGAGCAGTTCTTC. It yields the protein CASSVVPGYNEQFF.

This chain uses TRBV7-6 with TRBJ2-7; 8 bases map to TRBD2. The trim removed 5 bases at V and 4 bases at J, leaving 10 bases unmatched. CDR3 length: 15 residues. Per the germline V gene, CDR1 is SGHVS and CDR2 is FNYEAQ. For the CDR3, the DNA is TGTGCCAGCAGCCCCTCGCGGGGGGCCTTTTACGAGCAGTACTTC. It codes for CASSPSRGAFYEQYF. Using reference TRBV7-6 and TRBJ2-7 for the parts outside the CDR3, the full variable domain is GAGVSQSPRYKVTKRGQDVALRCDPISGHVSLYWYRQALGQGPEFLTYFNYEAQQDKSGLPNDRFSAERPEGSISTLTIQRTEQRDSAMYRCASSPSRGAFYEQYFGPGTRLTVT.

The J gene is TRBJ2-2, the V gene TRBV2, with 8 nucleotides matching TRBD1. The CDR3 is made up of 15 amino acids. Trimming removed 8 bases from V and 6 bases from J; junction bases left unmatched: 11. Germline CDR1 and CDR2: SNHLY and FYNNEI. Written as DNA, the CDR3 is TGTGCCAGCCTCGAGGGGCAGGGGGCGGCCGGGGAGCTGTTTTTT. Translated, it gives CASLEGQGAAGELFF. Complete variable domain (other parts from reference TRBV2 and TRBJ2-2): EPEVTQTPSHQVTQMGQEVILRCVPISNHLYFYWYRQILGQKVEFLVSFYNNEISEKSEIFDDQFSVERPDGSNFTLKIRSTKLEDSAMYFCASLEGQGAAGELFFGEGSRLTVL.

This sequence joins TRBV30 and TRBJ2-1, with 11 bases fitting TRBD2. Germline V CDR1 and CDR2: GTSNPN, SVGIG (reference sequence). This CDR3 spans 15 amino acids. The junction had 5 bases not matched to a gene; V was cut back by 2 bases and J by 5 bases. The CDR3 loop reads CAWSNKGLADNEQFF. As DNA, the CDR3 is TGTGCCTGGAGTAATAAGGGACTAGCGGACAATGAGCAGTTCTTC. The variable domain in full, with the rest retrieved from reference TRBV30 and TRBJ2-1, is SQTIHQWPATLVQPVGSPLSLECTVEGTSNPNLYWYRQAAGRGLQLLFYSVGIGQISSEVPQNLSASRPQDRQFILSSKKLLLSDSGFYLCAWSNKGLADNEQFFGPGTRLTVL.

The DNA of the CDR3 is TGTGCCAGCAGTGATAGTACAGGGCCCCAGCATTTT. This sequence encodes CASSDSTGPQHF. The rearrangement joins TRBV6-1 to TRBJ1-5; possible D gene TRBD1, 5 bases. The ends were cut back, 3 bases at V and 9 bases at J, with 9 bases in the middle. The germline CDR1 and CDR2 sequences are MNHNS and SASEGT. The CDR3 totals 12 residues.

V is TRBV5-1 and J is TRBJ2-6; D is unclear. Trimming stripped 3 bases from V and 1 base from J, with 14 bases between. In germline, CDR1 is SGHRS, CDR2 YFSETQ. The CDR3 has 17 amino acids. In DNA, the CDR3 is TGCGCCAGCAGCTCCTCAGCCAGGATGTCTGGGGCCAACGTCCTGACTTTC. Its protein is CASSSSARMSGANVLTF.

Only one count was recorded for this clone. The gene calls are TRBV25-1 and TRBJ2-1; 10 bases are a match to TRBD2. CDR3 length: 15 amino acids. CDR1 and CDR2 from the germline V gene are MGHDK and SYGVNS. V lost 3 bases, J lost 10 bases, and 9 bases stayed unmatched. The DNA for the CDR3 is TGTGCCAGCAGTGATGTGACTAGCGGGCTTCGGGAGCAGTTCTTC. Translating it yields CASSDVTSGLREQFF.

In DNA, the CDR3 is TGTGCCAGCAGCTTAGGTCGGGGCATCGGCTCCTACAATGAGCAGTTCTTC. Translation: CASSLGRGIGSYNEQFF. The V and J genes are TRBV7-2 and TRBJ2-1, with D perhaps given as TRBD1 or TRBD2 (5 bases each). Trimming cost V 1 base and J 0 bases, with 13 bases left between them. CDR3 length: 17 amino acids. Germline-derived CDR1 and CDR2 are SGHTA and FQGNSA.

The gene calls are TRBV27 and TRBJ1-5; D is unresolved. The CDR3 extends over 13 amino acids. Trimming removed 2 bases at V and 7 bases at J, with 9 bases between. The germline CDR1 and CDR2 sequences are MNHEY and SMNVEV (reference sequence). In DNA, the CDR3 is TGTGCCAGCAGTTTAAAACGGGGACAGCCCCAGCATTTT. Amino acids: CASSLKRGQPQHF.

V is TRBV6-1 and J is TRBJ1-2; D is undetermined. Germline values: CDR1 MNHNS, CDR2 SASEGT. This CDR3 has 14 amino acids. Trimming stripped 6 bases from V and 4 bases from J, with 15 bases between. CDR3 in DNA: TGTGCCAGCAGCCCCCCCCCGACCTTCTATGGCTACACCTTC. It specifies CASSPPPTFYGYTF.

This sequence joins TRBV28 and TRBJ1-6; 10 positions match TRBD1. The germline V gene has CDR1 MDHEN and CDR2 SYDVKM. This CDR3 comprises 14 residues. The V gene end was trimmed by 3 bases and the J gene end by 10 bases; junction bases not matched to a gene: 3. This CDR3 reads CASSLGQGRSPLHF. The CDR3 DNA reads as TGTGCCAGCAGTTTGGGACAGGGGAGATCACCCCTCCACTTT.

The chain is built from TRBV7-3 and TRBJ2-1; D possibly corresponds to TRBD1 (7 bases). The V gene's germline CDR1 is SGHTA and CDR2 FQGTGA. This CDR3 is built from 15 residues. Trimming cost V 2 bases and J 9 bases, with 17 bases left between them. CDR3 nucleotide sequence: TGTGCCAGCAGCTTATATCGCGGAGGGGGCAGTGAGCAGTTCTTC. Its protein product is CASSLYRGGGSEQFF.

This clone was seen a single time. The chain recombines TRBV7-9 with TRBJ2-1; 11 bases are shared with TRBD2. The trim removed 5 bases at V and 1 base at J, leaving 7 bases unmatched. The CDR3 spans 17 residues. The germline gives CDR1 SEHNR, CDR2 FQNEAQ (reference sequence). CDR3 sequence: CASSPATSGVSYNEQFF. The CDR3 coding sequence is TGTGCCAGCAGCCCCGCGACTAGCGGGGTTTCCTACAATGAGCAGTTCTTC.

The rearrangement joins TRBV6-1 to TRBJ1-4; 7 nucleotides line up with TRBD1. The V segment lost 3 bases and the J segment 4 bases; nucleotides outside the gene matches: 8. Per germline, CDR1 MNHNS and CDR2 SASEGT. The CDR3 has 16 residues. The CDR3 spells CASSDTQGEGNEKLFF. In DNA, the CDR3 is TGTGCCAGCAGTGACACCCAGGGGGAGGGTAATGAAAAACTGTTTTTT.

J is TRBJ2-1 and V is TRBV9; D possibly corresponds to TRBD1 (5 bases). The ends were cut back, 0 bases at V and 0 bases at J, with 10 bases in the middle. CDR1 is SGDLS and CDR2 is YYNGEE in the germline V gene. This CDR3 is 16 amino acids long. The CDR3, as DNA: TGTGCCAGCAGCGTAGAAGGGGCGAGCTCCTACAATGAGCAGTTCTTC. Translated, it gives CASSVEGASSYNEQFF. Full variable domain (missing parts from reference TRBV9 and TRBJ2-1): DSGVTQTPKHLITATGQRVTLRCSPRSGDLSVYWYQQSLDQGLQFLIQYYNGEERAKGNILERFSAQQFPDLHSELNLSSLELGDSALYFCASSVEGASSYNEQFFGPGTRLTVL.

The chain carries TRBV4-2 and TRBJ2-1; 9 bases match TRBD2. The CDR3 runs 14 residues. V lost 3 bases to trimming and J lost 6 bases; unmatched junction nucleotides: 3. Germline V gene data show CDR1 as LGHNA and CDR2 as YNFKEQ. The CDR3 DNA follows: TGTGCCAGCAGCCACGGGACTAGCTTCAATGAGCAGTTCTTC. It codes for CASSHGTSFNEQFF.